The rows below give T cell receptor beta chains drawn from one sample of a study of blood T cell repertoires in COVID-19. Sequencing was performed with immunoSEQ multiplex PCR; in TCRdb, only in-frame clones are kept and a portion is missing. The data hold fewer than 300,000 clones, with roughly 80% observed a single time. The material sequenced was PBMCs or T cells enriched from blood (not recorded which). These receptors all stem from a man in his forties who had been exposed to COVID-19. The CDR3 runs from the conserved cysteine through the conserved F or W. Each record gives: J gene, clone size, V gene, D gene, CDR3 protein, CDR3 DNA. D genes are given only for firm matches. Clone size is stated in some rows and not others, as once, few, many or a class when expanded.

j_call: TRBJ1-2; clone_size: NA; v_call: TRBV20-1; d_call: NA; cdr3_aa: CSASGEIYGYTF; cdr3_nt: TGCAGTGCTAGTGGGGAGATCTATGGCTACACCTTC
j_call: TRBJ1-1; clone_size: NA; v_call: TRBV18; d_call: NA; cdr3_aa: CAGHSSSTEAFF; cdr3_nt: TGTGCCGGTCATAGCAGTAGCACTGAAGCTTTCTTT
j_call: TRBJ2-2; clone_size: once; v_call: TRBV11-2; d_call: NA; cdr3_aa: CASSWPPGVGELFF; cdr3_nt: TGTGCCAGCAGCTGGCCCCCAGGGGTCGGGGAGCTGTTTTTT
j_call: TRBJ2-3; clone_size: NA; v_call: TRBV27; d_call: NA; cdr3_aa: CASSLWSPDTQYF; cdr3_nt: TGTGCCAGCAGTTTATGGAGCCCAGATACGCAGTATTTT
j_call: TRBJ2-1; clone_size: NA; v_call: TRBV29-1; d_call: TRBD2; cdr3_aa: CSVRLLAGTRNEQFF; cdr3_nt: TGCAGCGTCCGACTATTAGCGGGAACGCGGAATGAGCAGTTCTTC
j_call: TRBJ2-7; clone_size: NA; v_call: TRBV3-1/TRBV3-2; d_call: NA; cdr3_aa: CASTLLGRASEQYF; cdr3_nt: TGTGCCAGCACCCTTCTCGGCAGGGCTAGCGAGCAGTACTTC
j_call: TRBJ1-1; clone_size: NA; v_call: TRBV5-6; d_call: NA; cdr3_aa: CASSFRQLNTEAFF; cdr3_nt: TGTGCCAGCAGCTTTAGACAGTTAAACACTGAAGCTTTCTTT
j_call: TRBJ2-4; clone_size: NA; v_call: TRBV21-1; d_call: NA; cdr3_aa: CASSHHGRLDNIQYF; cdr3_nt: TGTGCCAGCAGTCATCACGGGAGGCTAGATAACATTCAGTACTTC
j_call: TRBJ1-1; clone_size: NA; v_call: TRBV29-1; d_call: NA; cdr3_aa: CSVVRGSGEAFF; cdr3_nt: TGCAGCGTTGTAAGAGGTTCGGGTGAAGCTTTCTTT
j_call: TRBJ1-6; clone_size: NA; v_call: TRBV30; d_call: NA; cdr3_aa: CASGRWGRNAPNSPLHF; cdr3_nt: TGTGCATCGGGTCGGTGGGGCAGGAATGCACCTAATTCACCCCTCCACTTT
j_call: TRBJ2-1; clone_size: once; v_call: TRBV11-2; d_call: NA; cdr3_aa: CASSLLSNNEQFF; cdr3_nt: TGTGCCAGCAGCTTATTGTCCAACAATGAGCAGTTCTTC
j_call: TRBJ2-7; clone_size: NA; v_call: TRBV5-4; d_call: NA; cdr3_aa: CASSLFTVVGYEQYF; cdr3_nt: TGTGCCAGCAGCTTGTTTACAGTGGTTGGGTACGAGCAGTACTTC
j_call: TRBJ2-5; clone_size: NA; v_call: TRBV2; d_call: NA; cdr3_aa: CAGTYGTHQETQYF; cdr3_nt: TGTGCCGGTACCTACGGGACTCATCAAGAGACCCAGTACTTC
j_call: TRBJ2-5; clone_size: NA; v_call: TRBV2; d_call: TRBD2; cdr3_aa: CASSPPGTSVSSETQYF; cdr3_nt: TGTGCCAGCAGCCCCCCCGGGACTAGCGTATCATCAGAGACCCAGTACTTC
j_call: TRBJ2-3; clone_size: NA; v_call: TRBV6-1; d_call: NA; cdr3_aa: CASSDVGGDTDTQYF; cdr3_nt: TGTGCCAGCAGTGACGTAGGGGGAGACACAGATACGCAGTATTTT
j_call: TRBJ2-7; clone_size: NA; v_call: TRBV4-1; d_call: TRBD2; cdr3_aa: CASSHGTSGRVGEQYF; cdr3_nt: TGCGCCAGCAGCCACGGGACTAGCGGGAGAGTGGGTGAGCAGTACTTC
j_call: TRBJ2-1; clone_size: NA; v_call: TRBV24-1; d_call: TRBD2; cdr3_aa: CATSDSAGEVYNEQFF; cdr3_nt: TGTGCCACCAGTGATTCGGCGGGAGAGGTCTACAATGAGCAGTTCTTC
j_call: TRBJ2-7; clone_size: few; v_call: TRBV18; d_call: TRBD2; cdr3_aa: CASSPLAGVSYEQYF; cdr3_nt: TGTGCCAGCTCACCCCTAGCGGGAGTCTCCTACGAGCAGTACTTC
j_call: TRBJ1-3; clone_size: NA; v_call: TRBV3-1/TRBV3-2; d_call: NA; cdr3_aa: CASSQERGSIYF; cdr3_nt: TGTGCCAGCAGCCAAGAAAGGGGTTCCATATATTTT
j_call: TRBJ2-5; clone_size: NA; v_call: TRBV15; d_call: TRBD1; cdr3_aa: CATSTSSGTGGRETQYF; cdr3_nt: TGTGCCACCAGCACCTCATCGGGGACAGGGGGGAGAGAGACCCAGTACTTC
j_call: TRBJ2-1; clone_size: once; v_call: TRBV6-1; d_call: TRBD2; cdr3_aa: CASSEDPAGTSGRVEQFF; cdr3_nt: TGTGCCAGCAGTGAAGATCCCGCCGGGACTAGCGGGAGGGTTGAGCAGTTCTTC
j_call: TRBJ2-6; clone_size: NA; v_call: TRBV30; d_call: NA; cdr3_aa: CAWGRWEVSGANVLTF; cdr3_nt: TGTGCCTGGGGGAGGTGGGAGGTTTCTGGGGCCAACGTCCTGACTTTC
j_call: TRBJ2-2; clone_size: once; v_call: TRBV6-5; d_call: TRBD2; cdr3_aa: CASSSRLAGSTGELFF; cdr3_nt: TGTGCCAGCAGTTCCCGACTAGCGGGGAGCACCGGGGAGCTGTTTTTT
j_call: TRBJ2-6; clone_size: NA; v_call: TRBV7-9; d_call: TRBD1; cdr3_aa: CASSRGQAGANVLTF; cdr3_nt: TGTGCCAGCAGCAGGGGACAGGCTGGGGCCAACGTCCTGACTTTC
j_call: TRBJ2-3; clone_size: NA; v_call: TRBV12-5; d_call: NA; cdr3_aa: CASGSGRLWEVTDTQYF; cdr3_nt: TGTGCTAGTGGTTCCGGACGTTTGTGGGAGGTCACAGATACGCAGTATTTT
j_call: TRBJ1-1; clone_size: many; v_call: TRBV25-1; d_call: NA; cdr3_aa: CASRTDSEAFF; cdr3_nt: TGTGCCAGCAGGACGGACAGTGAAGCTTTCTTT
j_call: TRBJ2-2; clone_size: NA; v_call: TRBV2; d_call: TRBD2; cdr3_aa: CASGRTSGRANTGELFF; cdr3_nt: TGTGCCAGCGGTAGGACTAGCGGGAGAGCGAACACCGGGGAGCTGTTTTTT
j_call: TRBJ2-3; clone_size: NA; v_call: TRBV30; d_call: NA; cdr3_aa: CAWIGADGTDTQYF; cdr3_nt: TGTGCCTGGATAGGGGCGGACGGCACAGATACGCAGTATTTT
j_call: TRBJ1-2; clone_size: NA; v_call: TRBV27; d_call: NA; cdr3_aa: CASSFSDSDFYGYTF; cdr3_nt: TGTGCCAGCAGTTTTTCGGACAGTGATTTCTATGGCTACACCTTC
j_call: TRBJ2-1; clone_size: NA; v_call: TRBV6-4; d_call: NA; cdr3_aa: CASRNTSNINEVSLEQFF; cdr3_nt: TGTGCCAGCAGGAACACTAGCAACATCAACGAGGTATCGTTGGAGCAGTTCTTC
j_call: TRBJ2-7; clone_size: NA; v_call: TRBV6-5; d_call: NA; cdr3_aa: CASTDGQRYEQYF; cdr3_nt: TGTGCCAGCACGGACGGACAGAGATACGAGCAGTACTTC
j_call: TRBJ1-1; clone_size: NA; v_call: TRBV5-1; d_call: TRBD1; cdr3_aa: CASRGTGDGTEAFF; cdr3_nt: TGCGCCAGCAGGGGGACAGGAGATGGCACTGAAGCTTTCTTT
j_call: TRBJ2-7; clone_size: few; v_call: TRBV5-4; d_call: TRBD1; cdr3_aa: CASSSDRGSFLEQYF; cdr3_nt: TGTGCCAGCAGCTCGGACAGGGGGTCGTTTCTCGAGCAGTACTTC
j_call: TRBJ2-6; clone_size: few; v_call: TRBV5-4; d_call: NA; cdr3_aa: CASSLQSTASGANVLTF; cdr3_nt: TGTGCCAGCAGCTTACAATCGACAGCTTCTGGGGCCAACGTCCTGACTTTC
j_call: TRBJ2-1; clone_size: NA; v_call: TRBV4-1; d_call: TRBD2; cdr3_aa: CASSPWTSGRNEQFF; cdr3_nt: TGCGCCAGCAGCCCCTGGACTAGCGGGAGGAATGAGCAGTTCTTC
j_call: TRBJ1-3; clone_size: NA; v_call: TRBV10-2; d_call: NA; cdr3_aa: CASKTGLNSGNTIYF; cdr3_nt: TGCGCCAGCAAAACAGGGTTAAACTCTGGAAACACCATATATTTT
j_call: TRBJ2-3; clone_size: once; v_call: TRBV29-1; d_call: NA; cdr3_aa: CSVSEGSSTDTQYF; cdr3_nt: TGCAGCGTTTCGGAGGGATCTAGCACAGATACGCAGTATTTT
j_call: TRBJ2-7; clone_size: NA; v_call: TRBV15; d_call: TRBD2; cdr3_aa: CATSNPGGSDEQYF; cdr3_nt: TGTGCCACCAGTAACCCGGGAGGGAGTGACGAGCAGTACTTC
j_call: TRBJ2-3; clone_size: NA; v_call: TRBV10-3; d_call: NA; cdr3_aa: CATAAGTGADTQYF; cdr3_nt: TGTGCCACCGCCGCGGGGACGGGGGCAGATACGCAGTATTTT
j_call: TRBJ1-3; clone_size: NA; v_call: TRBV5-5; d_call: NA; cdr3_aa: CASSSSPNRDSGNTIYF; cdr3_nt: TGTGCCAGCAGCTCTTCCCCCAACAGGGACTCTGGAAACACCATATATTTT
j_call: TRBJ1-4; clone_size: NA; v_call: TRBV27; d_call: TRBD1; cdr3_aa: CASSKPGQGLFKLFF; cdr3_nt: TGTGCCAGCAGTAAACCGGGACAGGGGCTTTTTAAACTGTTTTTT
j_call: TRBJ2-1; clone_size: NA; v_call: TRBV27; d_call: TRBD2; cdr3_aa: CASTFYKTSRPTEQFF; cdr3_nt: TGTGCCAGCACTTTTTACAAGACTAGCCGACCCACTGAGCAGTTCTTC
j_call: TRBJ2-7; clone_size: few; v_call: TRBV6-5; d_call: TRBD2; cdr3_aa: CASSYFSGSYEQYF; cdr3_nt: TGTGCCAGCAGTTACTTTAGCGGGAGTTACGAGCAGTACTTC
j_call: TRBJ2-1; clone_size: NA; v_call: TRBV11-3; d_call: NA; cdr3_aa: CASSLAGAVNEQFF; cdr3_nt: TGTGCCAGCAGCTTAGCGGGTGCGGTAAATGAGCAGTTCTTC
j_call: TRBJ2-1; clone_size: NA; v_call: TRBV12-3/TRBV12-4; d_call: NA; cdr3_aa: CASTPSYREQFF; cdr3_nt: TGTGCCAGCACCCCCTCCTATCGTGAGCAGTTCTTC
j_call: TRBJ1-1; clone_size: NA; v_call: TRBV19; d_call: TRBD1; cdr3_aa: CASTRRDRRPEAFF; cdr3_nt: TGTGCCAGTACTCGTCGGGACAGAAGGCCTGAAGCTTTCTTT
j_call: TRBJ2-1; clone_size: NA; v_call: TRBV7-3; d_call: NA; cdr3_aa: CASSRQGTVNEQFF; cdr3_nt: TGTGCCAGCTCCCGGCAGGGAACCGTCAATGAGCAGTTCTTC
j_call: TRBJ1-2; clone_size: NA; v_call: TRBV19; d_call: TRBD1; cdr3_aa: CASSKGGTGPNYGYTF; cdr3_nt: TGTGCCAGTAGTAAAGGCGGGACAGGGCCTAACTATGGCTACACCTTC
j_call: TRBJ1-5; clone_size: NA; v_call: TRBV19; d_call: NA; cdr3_aa: CASSIWVGDQPQHF; cdr3_nt: TGTGCCAGTAGTATTTGGGTAGGGGATCAGCCCCAGCATTTT
j_call: TRBJ2-5; clone_size: NA; v_call: TRBV6-5; d_call: TRBD2; cdr3_aa: CASSYAGGPETQYF; cdr3_nt: TGTGCCAGCAGTTACGCGGGAGGGCCAGAGACCCAGTACTTC
j_call: TRBJ1-5; clone_size: NA; v_call: TRBV3-1/TRBV3-2; d_call: NA; cdr3_aa: CASSKKEASQPQHF; cdr3_nt: TGTGCCAGCAGCAAAAAAGAGGCAAGCCAGCCCCAGCATTTT
j_call: TRBJ2-3; clone_size: NA; v_call: TRBV5-1; d_call: TRBD2; cdr3_aa: CASSLLAVTDTQYF; cdr3_nt: TGCGCCAGCAGCTTGCTAGCGGTCACAGATACGCAGTATTTT
j_call: TRBJ1-5; clone_size: NA; v_call: TRBV16; d_call: TRBD1; cdr3_aa: CASSAGTGLSLVNQPQHF; cdr3_nt: TGTGCCAGCAGCGCTGGGACAGGGCTGTCGTTGGTCAATCAGCCCCAGCATTTT
j_call: TRBJ2-1; clone_size: NA; v_call: TRBV24-1; d_call: NA; cdr3_aa: CATAWGDNEQFF; cdr3_nt: TGTGCCACTGCATGGGGAGACAATGAGCAGTTCTTC
j_call: TRBJ1-2; clone_size: NA; v_call: TRBV28; d_call: NA; cdr3_aa: CASGGNYGYTF; cdr3_nt: TGTGCCAGCGGGGGGAACTATGGCTACACCTTC
j_call: TRBJ1-1; clone_size: NA; v_call: TRBV29-1; d_call: NA; cdr3_aa: CSVNYVGGINTEAFF; cdr3_nt: TGCAGCGTTAACTACGTTGGGGGGATTAACACTGAAGCTTTCTTT